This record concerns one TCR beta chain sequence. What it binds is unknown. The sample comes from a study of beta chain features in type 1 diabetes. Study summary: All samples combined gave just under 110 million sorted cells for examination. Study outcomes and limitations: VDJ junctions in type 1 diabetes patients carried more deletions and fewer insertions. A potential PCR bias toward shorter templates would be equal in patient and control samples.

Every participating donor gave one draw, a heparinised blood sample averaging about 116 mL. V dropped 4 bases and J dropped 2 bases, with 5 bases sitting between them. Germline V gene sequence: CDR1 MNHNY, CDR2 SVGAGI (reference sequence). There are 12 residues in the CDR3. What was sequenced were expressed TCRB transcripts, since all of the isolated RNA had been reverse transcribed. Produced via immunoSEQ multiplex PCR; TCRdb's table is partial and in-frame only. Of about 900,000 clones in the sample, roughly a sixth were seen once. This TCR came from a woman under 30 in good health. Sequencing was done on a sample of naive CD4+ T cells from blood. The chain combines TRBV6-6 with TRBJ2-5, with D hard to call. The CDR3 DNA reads TGTGCCAGCAGTTTCCAACAAGAGACCCAGTACTTC. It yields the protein CASSFQQETQYF.